The 30 T cell receptor beta chains listed next were all sequenced from one sample in a study of cytomegalovirus exposure and HLA in healthy donors. The primer mix had 60 Vbeta and 13 Jbeta primers. This table comes from immunoSEQ multiplex PCR, and its TCRdb copy is limited to in-frame clones, with some not included. The sample has about 160,000 clones, 65% to 90% seen once. The sequenced sample consisted of PBMCs. The receptors stem from a human donor in good health.

This clone was detected only once. The chain combines TRBV7-8 with TRBJ2-1; D unresolved. Trimming pared 3 bases from V and 0 bases from J, leaving 3 bases between. The CDR3 covers 13 residues. The germline V gene has CDR1 SGHVS and CDR2 FQNEAQ. CDR3 coding DNA: TGTGCCAGCAGCTTTAACTCCTACAATGAGCAGTTCTTC. This codes for CASSFNSYNEQFF. Looking up the rest from reference TRBV7-8 and TRBJ2-1 gives the full variable domain: GAGVSQSPRYKVAKRGQDVALRCDPISGHVSLFWYQQALGQGPEFLTYFQNEAQLDKSGLPSDRFFAERPEGSVSTLKIQRTQQEDSAVYLCASSFNSYNEQFFGPGTRLTVL.

V usage is TRBV9 and J usage is TRBJ2-7, with 7 bases aligning to TRBD1. V lost 3 bases and J lost 2; bases outside the gene matches: 5. The CDR3 sequence is 14 residues long. CDR1 is SGDLS, CDR2 YYNGEE, per germline. DNA of the CDR3: TGTGCCAGCAGCGCCCGACAGGGTCCCTACGAGCAGTACTTC. Residues: CASSARQGPYEQYF.

The CDR3 is CASSWDRGHEKLFF. DNA of the CDR3: TGTGCCAGCAGCTGGGACAGGGGGCACGAAAAACTGTTTTTT. The chain couples TRBV2 to TRBJ1-4, with TRBD1 identical over 12 bases. Trimming removed 6 bases from V and 8 bases from J; junction bases left unmatched: 4. There are 14 residues in the CDR3. Germline CDR1 and CDR2: SNHLY and FYNNEI.

In its sample, this clone was seen once. This sample includes further DNA sequences coding for the same CDR3. The chain has TRBV15 and TRBJ1-1; TRBD1 matches at 7 bases. J was trimmed by 4 bases and V by 0 bases; bases with no gene match: 5. Germline CDR1 LNHNV, CDR2 YYDKDF (reference sequence). This CDR3 is built from 15 residues. The CDR3, as DNA: TGTGCCACCAGCAGAGATAGGGGGCTGGGCACTGAAGCTTTCTTT. It translates to CATSRDRGLGTEAFF.

The chain carries TRBV11-2 and TRBJ1-5; perhaps TRBD1 as D (5 bases). Trimming stripped 2 bases from V and 4 bases from J, with 12 bases between. This CDR3 has 15 residues. Germline V gene sequence: CDR1 SGHAT, CDR2 FQNNGV. In DNA, the CDR3 is TGTGCCAGCAGCTTAAGGCCACAGGCGAATCAGCCCCAGCATTTT. Translating it yields CASSLRPQANQPQHF. Supplemented by reference TRBV11-2 and TRBJ1-5, the full variable domain reads EAGVAQSPRYKIIEKRQSVAFWCNPISGHATLYWYQQILGQGPKLLIQFQNNGVVDDSQLPKDRFSAERLKGVDSTLKIQPAKLEDSAVYLCASSLRPQANQPQHFGDGTRLSIL.

The chain has TRBV7-2 and TRBJ1-1; TRBD1 might be the D (5 bases). Per germline, CDR1 SGHTA and CDR2 FQGNSA. V lost 1 base and J lost 1, with 10 bases in between. The CDR3 length is 15 residues. CDR3 amino acids: CASSLGGQPNTEAFF. In DNA, the CDR3 is TGTGCCAGCAGCTTAGGGGGCCAGCCGAACACTGAAGCTTTCTTT.

This clone was observed once. V and J are TRBV27 and TRBJ2-2; D may be TRBD2 (5 bases). Germline CDR1 and CDR2: MNHEY and SMNVEV (reference sequence). The V gene lost 2 bases and the J gene lost 1 base, with 11 bases spanning the gap. There are 16 residues in the CDR3. Here the CDR3 reads CASSLRGQRNTGELFF. CDR3 bases: TGTGCCAGCAGTTTACGCGGGCAGAGGAACACCGGGGAGCTGTTTTTT.

The chain employs TRBV18 and TRBJ1-4; D not certain. Trimming left V 2 bases short and J 3 bases short, with 13 bases between. The V gene's germline CDR1 is KGHSH and CDR2 LQKENI. This CDR3 comprises 16 residues. This CDR3 reads CASSPSRTGSNEKLFF. Here the CDR3 DNA reads TGTGCCAGCTCACCATCCCGTACGGGTTCTAATGAAAAACTGTTTTTT.

This chain links TRBV6-6 with TRBJ2-1, with D possibly TRBD2 on 6 matching bases. There are 14 residues in the CDR3. Germline-derived CDR1 and CDR2 are MNHNY and SVGAGI (reference sequence). V lost 7 bases and J 4 bases, leaving 14 bases between the germline ends. CDR3 sequence reads: CASMHPGTYNEQFF. The DNA of the CDR3 is TGTGCCAGCATGCACCCCGGGACTTACAATGAGCAGTTCTTC.

This chain links TRBV19 with TRBJ1-2, with a tentative D call TRBD1 (6 bases). The CDR3 is made up of 13 amino acids. Germline V gives CDR1 LNHDA, CDR2 SQIVND (reference sequence). Deletions cut 0 bases from V and 8 bases from J, with 10 bases between. The CDR3 sequence: CASSIDRGRGYTF. CDR3 nucleotides: TGTGCCAGTAGTATAGACAGGGGTCGGGGCTACACCTTC.

J is TRBJ2-7 and V is TRBV6-1; 9 bases agree with TRBD1. V lost 3 bases and J lost 6; bases outside the gene matches: 9. Germline loops: CDR1 MNHNS, CDR2 SASEGT. CDR3 length: 15 residues. CDR3 in amino acids: CASSDWVDRGGEQYF. The DNA of the CDR3 is TGTGCCAGCAGTGATTGGGTGGACAGGGGCGGCGAGCAGTACTTC.

CDR3 sequence reads: CASSFNQATAEQYF. The CDR3 nucleotides are TGTGCCAGCAGCTTCAACCAGGCTACCGCCGAGCAGTACTTC. The rearrangement links TRBV5-5 to TRBJ2-7, with D hard to call. Trimming took off 2 bases at V and 6 bases at J, with 15 bases between the two ends. This CDR3 is 14 amino acids long. Per the germline V gene, CDR1 is SGHKS and CDR2 is YYEKEE (reference sequence).

CDR3 DNA: TGTGCCAGCAGACGGGGGTTTCAGTACTTC. It yields the protein CASRRGFQYF. The chain employs TRBV5-6 and TRBJ2-4; tentative D call: TRBD2 (6 bases). Germline V gene lookup returns CDR1 SGHDT and CDR2 YYEEEE. The germline V and J ends were trimmed by 5 bases and 11 bases, with 8 bases remaining between them. There are 10 residues in the CDR3.

The J gene is TRBJ1-4, the V gene TRBV7-9, with TRBD1 matching over 7 bases. Germline CDR1 is SEHNR and CDR2 is FQNEAQ (reference sequence). The CDR3 runs 13 residues. Trimming cost V 4 bases and J 6 bases; bases outside gene matches: 2. CDR3 DNA: TGTGCCAGCAGCTGGCAGGGGGATGAAAAACTGTTTTTT. Translating gives CASSWQGDEKLFF.

The chain uses TRBV6-5 and TRBJ2-5; 8 positions agree with TRBD1. The CDR3 has 14 amino acids. Germline assignment: CDR1 MNHEY and CDR2 SVGAGI. Trimming cost V 5 bases and J 5 bases; bases outside gene matches: 7. For the CDR3, the DNA is TGTGCCAGCAGTCGGACAGGGCAGGTGGAGACCCAGTACTTC. This gives the protein CASSRTGQVETQYF.

The CDR3 DNA reads as TGTGCCAGCAGCCCTTCTAGCGGGGCTAACACCGGGGAGCTGTTTTTT. Amino acid sequence: CASSPSSGANTGELFF. The gene calls are TRBV6-6 and TRBJ2-2; 9 bases line up with TRBD2. V gave up 6 bases and J gave up 2 bases; unmatched junction bases: 7. CDR1 is MNHNY, CDR2 SVGAGI, per germline (reference sequence). This CDR3 has 16 residues.

This chain uses TRBV6-5 with TRBJ1-1; D is perhaps TRBD1 (5 bases). Germline loops: CDR1 MNHEY, CDR2 SVGAGI. With 5 bases removed from V and 1 base from J, the gap between germline ends came to 8 bases. This CDR3 contains 13 residues. The CDR3 region has the DNA TGTGCCAGCAGTGAGCAGGGGAACACTGAAGCTTTCTTT. Encoded protein: CASSEQGNTEAFF.

This clone showed up just once. This chain uses TRBV5-1 with TRBJ2-7, with TRBD1 identical over 8 bases. V lost 6 bases and J lost 3; bases outside the gene matches: 5. The CDR3 covers 13 residues. Germline V lookup: CDR1 SGHRS, CDR2 YFSETQ. As DNA, the CDR3 is TGCGCCAGCAAGACAGGGGTTGGCTACGAGCAGTACTTC. This encodes CASKTGVGYEQYF.

In this sample, this clone turned up once. The V and J genes are TRBV13 and TRBJ1-6, with TRBD1 as a possible D gene (5 bases). The CDR3 is 15 residues long. V lost 5 bases and J 3 bases, leaving 11 bases between the germline ends. The germline CDR1 and CDR2 sequences are PRHDT and FYEKMQ (reference sequence). The CDR3 sequence: CASSPDISYNSPLHF. CDR3 coding DNA: TGTGCCAGCAGCCCGGACATAAGCTATAATTCACCCCTCCACTTT.

The chain uses TRBV4-3 and TRBJ2-2, with D possibly matching TRBD1 (6 bases). The V gene's germline CDR1 is LGHNA and CDR2 YSLEER. This CDR3 region has 14 residues. Trimming took 4 bases from V and 7 from J, leaving 13 bases between them. As DNA, the CDR3 is TGCGCCAGCAGCCCGCAAACAGGGATCGGGGAGCTGTTTTTT. Its translation: CASSPQTGIGELFF.

The gene calls are TRBV5-1 and TRBJ2-1; perhaps TRBD2 as D (6 bases). Germline V gene lookup returns CDR1 SGHRS and CDR2 YFSETQ. V lost 5 bases, J lost 0 bases, and 21 bases lay in between. The CDR3 runs 18 residues. This CDR3 is CASSEPSESQSSYNEQFF. In DNA form, the CDR3 reads TGCGCCAGCAGTGAGCCTAGCGAATCACAAAGCTCCTACAATGAGCAGTTCTTC.

The chain has TRBV19 and TRBJ1-5; D is undetermined. From germline, CDR1 is LNHDA and CDR2 SQIVND (reference sequence). The CDR3 consists of 12 residues. Trimming shortened V by 7 bases and J by 5 bases, and 9 bases separated the two germline ends. The CDR3, as DNA: TGTGCCAGTAATCTTCCGTATCAGCCCCAGCATTTT. It codes for CASNLPYQPQHF.

The chain recombines TRBV12-5 with TRBJ2-5, with D possibly TRBD2 on 6 matching bases. Looked up from germline, CDR1 is LGHNT and CDR2 is FRNRAP. V was shortened by 4 bases and J by 9 bases, with 15 bases between the two germline ends. The CDR3 runs 13 residues. The CDR3: CASGWVGAGSQYF. For the CDR3, the DNA is TGTGCTAGTGGTTGGGTTGGCGCGGGGTCCCAGTACTTC.

This clone is a singleton in its sample. The chain combines TRBV6-4 with TRBJ2-5, with 12 bases fitting TRBD2. The CDR3 loop spans 18 amino acids. The V gene's germline CDR1 is MRHNA and CDR2 SNTAGT. Trimming removed 2 bases from V and 5 bases from J; junction bases left unmatched: 12. This CDR3 is CASSDHPSGGDVVETQYF. CDR3 nucleotide sequence: TGTGCCAGCAGTGACCACCCTAGCGGGGGGGATGTCGTTGAGACCCAGTACTTC.

This clone was observed a single time. The chain recombines TRBV5-4 with TRBJ1-1, with 9 positions matching TRBD1. With 1 base clipped from V and 11 bases from J, the junction kept 12 bases outside the gene matches. Germline CDR1 SGHNT, CDR2 YYREEE (reference sequence). There are 15 residues in the CDR3. The CDR3 sequence is CASSLPTGRQGEAFF. The CDR3 bases are TGTGCCAGCAGCTTGCCCACCGGCCGACAGGGGGAGGCTTTCTTT.

This chain connects TRBV27 to TRBJ1-1; no definite D call. The V end lost 2 bases, the J end lost 6 bases, and 10 bases lay between the germline ends. The CDR3 covers 13 residues. CDR1 is MNHEY, CDR2 SMNVEV, per germline (reference sequence). Written as DNA, the CDR3 is TGTGCCAGCAGTTTACCCTCCCGGGCTGAAGCTTTCTTT. It translates to CASSLPSRAEAFF.

This chain joins TRBV2 and TRBJ2-2; 8 nucleotides line up with TRBD2. Per the germline V gene, CDR1 is SNHLY and CDR2 is FYNNEI. There are 14 residues in the CDR3. V shed 7 bases and J 7 bases; nucleotides not matched to a gene: 8. CDR3 nucleotide sequence: TGTGCCAGCAAGGCGGGAGGTTCTATCGGGGAGCTGTTTTTT. As protein: CASKAGGSIGELFF.

The chain is built from TRBV27 and TRBJ1-2, with TRBD1 as a possible D gene (6 bases). CDR3 length: 13 amino acids. Per the germline V gene, CDR1 is MNHEY and CDR2 is SMNVEV (reference sequence). Trimming pared 3 bases from V and 1 base from J, leaving 6 bases between. CDR3 nucleotides: TGTGCCAGCAGTTTGGACAGTAACTATGGCTACACCTTC. Encoded protein: CASSLDSNYGYTF.

The chain joins TRBV7-8 to TRBJ2-7, with 11 nucleotides matching TRBD1. The CDR3 runs 15 residues. The junction had 9 bases not matched to a gene; V was cut back by 5 bases and J by 6 bases. Germline lookup yields CDR1 SGHVS and CDR2 FQNEAQ. The CDR3 sequence: CASSDRDRGSSEQYF. The CDR3 DNA follows: TGTGCCAGCAGCGACCGGGACAGGGGGTCTTCCGAGCAGTACTTC.

This clone has only one observation. The chain links TRBV6-5 to TRBJ2-7; 9 bases align to TRBD2. In germline, CDR1 is MNHEY, CDR2 SVGAGI. The V and J ends lost 8 bases and 1 base, in that order; junction bases with no gene match: 9. This CDR3 spans 15 amino acids. The CDR3 bases are TGTGCCAGCCAGAGGTCCGCGGGGGGGTCCTACGAGCAGTACTTC. It codes for CASQRSAGGSYEQYF.